The T cell receptor beta chain described here comes from a study of shared clonotypes between healthy human individuals. In the naive CD8 group, cells lacked CD45RO and were positively selected for CCR7, so terminally differentiated effector memory CD45RA+ cells were left out. The CDR3 has 14 amino acids. V was shortened by 8 bases and J by 4 bases, with 16 bases between the two germline ends. CDR1 is MNHEY, CDR2 SMNVEV, per germline (reference sequence). For this clone: Antigen unknown.

On sorted subsets, replicate PCRs used 200 to 250 ng DNA, or tens of thousands of T cell genomes. TCRdb's table, derived via immunoSEQ multiplex PCR, lists solely in-frame clones and lacks some. In the table there are some 2,000,000 clones, approximately 94% of which are singletons. The study, taken as a whole, reports: It was observed that roughly 5% of naive CD4 clonotypes were shared across a handful of donors.

The V gene is TRBV27, the J gene TRBJ2-3, with D unclear. The sequence was obtained from a man aged 18 to 30 in good health. The sequencing input was naive CD8+ T cells sorted from blood. CDR3 coding DNA: TGTGCCAGCGCTCCGGCGGCGACGTCAGATACGCAGTATTTT. Protein: CASAPAATSDTQYF.